This T cell receptor (beta chain) was identified in a study of blood T cell repertoires in COVID-19. As for the study in general: Both acute and convalescent COVID-19 samples were obtained from the United States, Italy and Spain. Nucleic acid was either cDNA or gDNA, and it came from T cells, B-cell-depleted T cells, or PBMCs.

In the authors' methods: From reference gene primer amplification, estimates of nucleated cell counts were derived. Sequencing was performed with immunoSEQ multiplex PCR; in TCRdb, only in-frame clones are kept and a portion is missing. V, J and clone size were drawn from that table, and D and trimming were deduced from the DNA. The sample carries 200,000 to 250,000 clones, 80% to 85% recorded once. This clonotype originated in a man aged 25-45 years with active or convalescent COVID-19. The sequencing sample was made of peripheral blood.

CDR3 nucleotides: TGTGCCAGCTGCCCCCGGGGGGGTTCACCCCTCCACTTT. Residues: CASCPRGGSPLHF. V and J are TRBV6-5 and TRBJ1-6; D might be TRBD1 (5 bases). The CDR3 extends over 13 amino acids. Trimming removed 8 bases from V and 9 bases from J, with 14 bases in between. CDR1 is MNHEY, CDR2 SVGAGI, per germline.